One T cell receptor (beta chain) is described in this entry. Germline CDR1 is MNHEY and CDR2 is SVGAGI. The CDR3 runs 13 residues. V was clipped by 6 bases and J by 6 bases; unmatched bases: 5. Sequenced by immunoSEQ multiplex PCR; TCRdb stores in-frame clones only, minus some. The sample carries over 110,000 clones, about nine tenths recorded once. These data originate in a study of Ad26.COV2.S vaccination and SARS-CoV-2 variants. Sequencing was performed on peripheral blood, taken after recovery from COVID-19. This sequence joins TRBV6-5 and TRBJ2-1, with TRBD1 matching over 7 bases. The source is a human donor who had recovered from COVID-19. CDR3 amino acids: CASSVTGFNEQFF. Here the CDR3 DNA reads TGTGCCAGCAGCGTGACAGGGTTCAATGAGCAGTTCTTC.